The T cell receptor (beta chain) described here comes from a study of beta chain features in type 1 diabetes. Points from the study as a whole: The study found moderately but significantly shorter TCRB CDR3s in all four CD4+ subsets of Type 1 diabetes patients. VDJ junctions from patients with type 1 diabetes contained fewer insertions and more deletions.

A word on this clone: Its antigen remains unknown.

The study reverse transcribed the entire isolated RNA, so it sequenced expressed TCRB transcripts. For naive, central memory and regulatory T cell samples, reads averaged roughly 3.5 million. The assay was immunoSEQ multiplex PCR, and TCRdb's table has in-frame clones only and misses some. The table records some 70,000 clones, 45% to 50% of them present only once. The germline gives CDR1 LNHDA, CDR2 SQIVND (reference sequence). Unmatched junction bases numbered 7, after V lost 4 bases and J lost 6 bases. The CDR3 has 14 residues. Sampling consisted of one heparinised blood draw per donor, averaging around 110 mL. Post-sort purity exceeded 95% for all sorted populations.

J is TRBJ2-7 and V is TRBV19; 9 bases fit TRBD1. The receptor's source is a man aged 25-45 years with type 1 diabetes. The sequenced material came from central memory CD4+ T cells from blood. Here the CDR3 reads CASSTPGQGVEQYF. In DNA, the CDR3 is TGTGCCAGTAGTACGCCGGGACAGGGAGTCGAGCAGTACTTC.